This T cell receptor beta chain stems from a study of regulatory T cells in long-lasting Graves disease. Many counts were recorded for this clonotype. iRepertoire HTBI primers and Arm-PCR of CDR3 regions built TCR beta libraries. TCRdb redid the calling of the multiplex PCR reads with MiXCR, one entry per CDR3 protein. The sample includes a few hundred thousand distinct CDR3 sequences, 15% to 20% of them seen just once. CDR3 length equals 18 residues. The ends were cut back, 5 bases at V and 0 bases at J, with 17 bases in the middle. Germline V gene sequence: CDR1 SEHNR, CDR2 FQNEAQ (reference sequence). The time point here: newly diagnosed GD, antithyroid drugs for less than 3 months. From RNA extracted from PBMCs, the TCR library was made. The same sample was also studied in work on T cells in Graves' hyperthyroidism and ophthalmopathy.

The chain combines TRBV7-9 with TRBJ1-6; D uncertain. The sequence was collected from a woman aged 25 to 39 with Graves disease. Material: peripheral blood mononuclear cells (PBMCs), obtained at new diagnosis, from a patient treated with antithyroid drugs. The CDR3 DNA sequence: TGTGCCAGCAGCCAACTCTTTACGTGGGACTCCTATAATTCACCCCTCCACTTT. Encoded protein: CASSQLFTWDSYNSPLHF.